This T cell receptor beta chain stems from a study of T cell repertoires in ileal Crohn's disease. Study-wide findings and caveats: Clonal expansions were more frequent in active smokers than non-smokers at surgery.

The germline CDR1 and CDR2 sequences are MDHEN and SYDVKM. V gave up 5 bases and J gave up 7 bases; unmatched junction bases: 14. This CDR3 has 16 residues. Regarding time point: inflamed ileum from the surgical specimen. Concerning this clone: Its antigen remains unidentified.

Repertoires were generated with immunoSEQ multiplex PCR, while TCRdb's copy carries only in-frame clones and drops some. Of fewer than 20,000 clones in the sample, about 92% are singletons; the top ten hold about 7.1%. The TCR was taken from an adult with Crohn's disease. The rearrangement links TRBV28 to TRBJ1-3; 7 nucleotides align to TRBD1. The sequencing sample was made of ileal tissue. CDR3 amino acids: CASSAANPGQWNTIYF. The CDR3 DNA is TGTGCCAGCAGTGCTGCAAACCCGGGACAGTGGAACACCATATATTTT.